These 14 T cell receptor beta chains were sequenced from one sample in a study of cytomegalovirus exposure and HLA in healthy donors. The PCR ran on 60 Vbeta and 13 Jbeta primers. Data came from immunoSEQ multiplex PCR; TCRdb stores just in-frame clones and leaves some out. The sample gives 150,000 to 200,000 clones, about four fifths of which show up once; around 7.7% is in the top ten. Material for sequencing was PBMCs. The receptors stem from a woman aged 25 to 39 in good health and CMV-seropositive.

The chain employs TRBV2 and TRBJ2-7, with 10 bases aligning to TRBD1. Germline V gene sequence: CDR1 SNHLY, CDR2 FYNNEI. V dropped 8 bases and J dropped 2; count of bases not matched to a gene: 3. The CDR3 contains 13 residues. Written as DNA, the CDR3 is TGTGCCAGCGGGGACAGGGGTACCTACGAGCAGTACTTC. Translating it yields CASGDRGTYEQYF.

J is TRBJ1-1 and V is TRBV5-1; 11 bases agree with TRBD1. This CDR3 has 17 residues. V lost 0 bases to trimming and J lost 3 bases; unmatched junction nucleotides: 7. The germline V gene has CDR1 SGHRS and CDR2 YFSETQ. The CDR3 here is CASSLGTGGVRDTEAFF. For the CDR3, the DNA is TGCGCCAGCAGCTTGGGGACAGGGGGCGTAAGGGACACTGAAGCTTTCTTT.

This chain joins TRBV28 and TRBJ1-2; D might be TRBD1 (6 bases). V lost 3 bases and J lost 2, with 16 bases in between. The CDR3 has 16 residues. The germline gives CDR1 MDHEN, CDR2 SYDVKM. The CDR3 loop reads CASSFSDGRGNYGYTF. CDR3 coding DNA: TGTGCCAGCAGTTTCTCGGACGGCAGGGGAAACTATGGCTACACCTTC.

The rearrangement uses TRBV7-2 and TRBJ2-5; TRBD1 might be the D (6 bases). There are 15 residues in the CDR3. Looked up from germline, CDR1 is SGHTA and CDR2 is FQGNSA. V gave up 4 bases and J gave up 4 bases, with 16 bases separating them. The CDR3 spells CASSYQPGQRETQYF. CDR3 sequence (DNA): TGTGCCAGCAGCTACCAACCCGGACAGCGAGAGACCCAGTACTTC. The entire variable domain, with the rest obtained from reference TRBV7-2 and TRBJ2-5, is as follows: GAGVSQSPSNKVTEKGKDVELRCDPISGHTALYWYRQSLGQGLEFLIYFQGNSAPDKSGLPSDRFSAERTGGSVSTLTIQRTQQEDSAVYLCASSYQPGQRETQYFGPGTRLLVL.

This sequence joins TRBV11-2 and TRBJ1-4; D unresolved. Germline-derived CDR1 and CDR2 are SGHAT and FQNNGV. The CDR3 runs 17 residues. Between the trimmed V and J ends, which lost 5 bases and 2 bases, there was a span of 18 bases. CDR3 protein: CASSRTPQIGTNEKLFF. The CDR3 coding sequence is TGTGCCAGCAGCCGAACCCCCCAGATTGGCACTAATGAAAAACTGTTTTTT.

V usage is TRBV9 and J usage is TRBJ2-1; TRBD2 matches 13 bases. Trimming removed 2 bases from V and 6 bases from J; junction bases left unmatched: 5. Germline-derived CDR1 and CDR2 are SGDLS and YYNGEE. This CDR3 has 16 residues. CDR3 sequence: CASSVKLAGGPNEQFF. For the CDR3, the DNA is TGTGCCAGCAGCGTGAAACTAGCGGGGGGGCCCAATGAGCAGTTCTTC.

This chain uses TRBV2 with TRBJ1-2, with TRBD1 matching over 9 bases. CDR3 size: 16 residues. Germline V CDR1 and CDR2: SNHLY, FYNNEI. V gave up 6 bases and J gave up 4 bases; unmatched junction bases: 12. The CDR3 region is CASSRDRVQASYGYTF. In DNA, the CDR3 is TGTGCCAGCAGCCGGGACAGGGTGCAGGCTTCCTATGGCTACACCTTC.

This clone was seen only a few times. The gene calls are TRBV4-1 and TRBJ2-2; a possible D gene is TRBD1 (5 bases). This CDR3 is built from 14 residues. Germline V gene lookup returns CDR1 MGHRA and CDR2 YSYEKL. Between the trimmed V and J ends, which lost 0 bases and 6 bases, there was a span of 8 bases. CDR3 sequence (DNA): TGCGCCAGCAGCCAAGACCCAGGGCCCGGGGAGCTGTTTTTT. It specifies CASSQDPGPGELFF.

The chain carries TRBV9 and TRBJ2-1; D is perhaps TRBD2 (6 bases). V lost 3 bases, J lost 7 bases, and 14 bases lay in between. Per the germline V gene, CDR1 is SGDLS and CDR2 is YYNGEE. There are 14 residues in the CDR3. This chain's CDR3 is CASSAAGLTNEQFF. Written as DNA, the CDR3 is TGTGCCAGCAGCGCCGCGGGACTGACTAATGAGCAGTTCTTC.

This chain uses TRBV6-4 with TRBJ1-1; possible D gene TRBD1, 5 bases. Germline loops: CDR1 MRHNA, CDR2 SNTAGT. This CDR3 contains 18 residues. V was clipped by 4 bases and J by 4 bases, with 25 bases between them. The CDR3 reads CASSAHSTGRGMSTEAFF. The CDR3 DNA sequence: TGTGCCAGCAGTGCACACTCGACGGGGAGGGGAATGAGCACTGAAGCTTTCTTT.

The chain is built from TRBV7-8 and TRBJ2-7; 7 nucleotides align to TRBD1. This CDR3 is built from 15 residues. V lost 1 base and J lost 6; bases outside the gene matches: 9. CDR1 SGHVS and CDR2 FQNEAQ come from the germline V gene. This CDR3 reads CASSLGHEGAFEQYF. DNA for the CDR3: TGTGCCAGCAGCTTAGGACACGAGGGGGCCTTCGAGCAGTACTTC.

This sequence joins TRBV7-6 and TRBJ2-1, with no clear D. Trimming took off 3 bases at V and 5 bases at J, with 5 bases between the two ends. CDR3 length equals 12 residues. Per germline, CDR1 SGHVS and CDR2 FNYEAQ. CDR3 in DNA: TGTGCCAGCAGCTTGGGCAACAATGAGCAGTTCTTC. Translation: CASSLGNNEQFF. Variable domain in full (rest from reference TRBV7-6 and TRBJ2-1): GAGVSQSPRYKVTKRGQDVALRCDPISGHVSLYWYRQALGQGPEFLTYFNYEAQQDKSGLPNDRFSAERPEGSISTLTIQRTEQRDSAMYRCASSLGNNEQFFGPGTRLTVL.

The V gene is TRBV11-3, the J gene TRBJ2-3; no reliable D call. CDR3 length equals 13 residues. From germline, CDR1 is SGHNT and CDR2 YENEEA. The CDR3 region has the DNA TGTGCATCGGCTCGGAGCTACACAGATACGCAGTATTTT. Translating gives CASARSYTDTQYF. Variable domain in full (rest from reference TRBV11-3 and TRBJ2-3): EAGVVQSPRYKIIEKKQPVAFWCNPISGHNTLYWYLQNLGQGPELLIRYENEEAVDDSQLPKDRFSAERLKGVDSTLKIQPAELGDSAVYLCASARSYTDTQYFGPGTRLTVL.

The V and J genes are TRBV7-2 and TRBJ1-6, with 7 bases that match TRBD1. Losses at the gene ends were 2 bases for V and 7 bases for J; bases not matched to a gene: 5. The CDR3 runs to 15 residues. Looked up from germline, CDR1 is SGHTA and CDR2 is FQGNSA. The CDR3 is CASSLRAGGNSPLHF. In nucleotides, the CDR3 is TGTGCCAGCAGCTTACGGGCAGGGGGGAATTCACCCCTCCACTTT.